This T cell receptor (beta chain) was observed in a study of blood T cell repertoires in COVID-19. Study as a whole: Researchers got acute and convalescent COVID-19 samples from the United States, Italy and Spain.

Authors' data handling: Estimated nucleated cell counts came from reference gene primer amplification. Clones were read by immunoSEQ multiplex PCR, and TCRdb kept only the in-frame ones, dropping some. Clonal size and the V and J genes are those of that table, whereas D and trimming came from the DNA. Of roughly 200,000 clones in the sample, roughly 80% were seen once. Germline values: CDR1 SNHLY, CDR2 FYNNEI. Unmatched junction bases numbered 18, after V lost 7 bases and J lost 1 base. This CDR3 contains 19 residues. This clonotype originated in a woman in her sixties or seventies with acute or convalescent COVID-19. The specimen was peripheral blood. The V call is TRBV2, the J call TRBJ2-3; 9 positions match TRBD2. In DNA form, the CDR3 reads TGTGCCAGCACCTTACTAGCGGGTCTCCGAGGGGGTGGCACAGATACGCAGTATTTT. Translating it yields CASTLLAGLRGGGTDTQYF.